The 3 T cell receptor beta chains reported below all come from one sample, sequenced in a study of T cell repertoires in cytomegalovirus infection. MiXCR, run by TCRdb on the reads, gives a single entry per CDR3 protein. The sample lists 150,000 to 200,000 distinct CDR3 sequences, roughly 14% occurring once. Specimen: PBMCs. Receptors were obtained from a human donor in good health (CMV status not recorded). Some clones in this sample may be carry-over from other donors' samples.

The rearrangement joins TRBV7-9 to TRBJ1-3; possible D gene TRBD1, 5 bases. The CDR3 length is 14 residues. Trimming removed 0 bases from V and 5 bases from J, with 8 bases in between. CDR1 and CDR2 (germline): SEHNR, FQNEAQ (reference sequence). In DNA form, the CDR3 reads TGTGCCAGCAGCTTAGCGGAGGGGCGAAACACCATATATTTT. This sequence encodes CASSLAEGRNTIYF.

This clonotype has a count of ten or more. The genes are TRBV6-1 and TRBJ1-4; tentatively, D is TRBD1 (6 bases). The CDR3 runs 16 residues. Germline V gives CDR1 MNHNS, CDR2 SASEGT. Trimming shortened V by 2 bases and J by 3 bases, and 13 bases separated the two germline ends. This CDR3 reads CASSEWGAEANEKLFF. The CDR3 region has the DNA TGTGCCAGCAGTGAATGGGGGGCTGAGGCTAATGAAAAACTGTTTTTT.

The sample holds a few counts of this clonotype. The chain combines TRBV11-1 with TRBJ1-1; D is uncertain. The ends were cut back, 3 bases at V and 0 bases at J, with 11 bases in the middle. The CDR3 consists of 15 residues. From germline, CDR1 is SGHAT and CDR2 FQDESV (reference sequence). CDR3 region: CASSFSQFMNTEAFF. The CDR3 DNA follows: TGTGCCAGCAGCTTTTCCCAGTTCATGAACACTGAAGCTTTCTTT.